This T cell receptor beta chain was recovered during a study of T-cell memory formation after mild COVID-19. With 4 bases clipped from V and 2 bases from J, the junction kept 7 bases outside the gene matches. The germline CDR1 and CDR2 sequences are LGHDT and YNNKEL (reference sequence). CDR3 length: 15 residues. After 5'RACE with constant-segment primers, TCR alpha and TCR beta cDNA libraries carrying sample barcodes and UMIs were obtained. TCRdb independently ran MiXCR on the 5' RACE reads; one entry per CDR3 protein. The data show 240,000 or so distinct CDR3 sequences, 8.5% to 9.5% seen once. This clonotype showed up just a few times.

This rearrangement joins TRBV3-1 to TRBJ2-7, with TRBD2 matching 8 bases. The TCR was taken from a man in his late teens or twenties who had mild COVID-19 (a few samples of this study predate the infection). Cell type and time point are not known. The sequenced sample consisted of PBMCs or a T cell subset sorted from them (not recorded which). The CDR3 DNA sequence: TGTGCCAGCAGCCCAGGCGGGGGGTCGGCCTACGAGCAGTACTTC. It yields the protein CASSPGGGSAYEQYF.